The 14 T cell receptor beta chains given below trace back to one sample, sequenced in a study of control samples from healthy donors and cancer patients. Method: immunoSEQ multiplex PCR; TCRdb's copy keeps in-frame clones and lacks some. The sample gives 150,000 or so clones, over 85% of which show up once; 5.8% is in the top ten. The sample taken for sequencing was blood. The receptors here all came from a man younger than 30 in good health.

This chain links TRBV27 with TRBJ2-1; 11 bases are a match to TRBD2. The CDR3 consists of 15 residues. The germline gives CDR1 MNHEY, CDR2 SMNVEV (reference sequence). J lost 7 bases, V lost 3 bases, and 5 bases had no gene match. The CDR3 nucleotides are TGTGCCAGCAGTTTGGGGACTAGCGGCAGAAATGAGCAGTTCTTC. Its protein product is CASSLGTSGRNEQFF.

This chain's CDR3 is CASSFDLVYEQYF. The DNA of the CDR3 is TGTGCCAGCAGCTTCGATCTGGTCTACGAGCAGTACTTC. The rearrangement joins TRBV7-2 to TRBJ2-7; D gene unclear. CDR1 and CDR2 from the germline V gene are SGHTA and FQGNSA. CDR3 length equals 13 residues. The V gene lost 3 bases and the J gene lost 3 bases, with 9 bases spanning the gap.

This sequence joins TRBV7-9 and TRBJ1-1, with D uncertain. Germline V gene data show CDR1 as SEHNR and CDR2 as FQNEAQ (reference sequence). V was cut by 0 bases and J by 4 bases, with 0 bases left in between. The CDR3 covers 11 residues. CDR3 in DNA: TGTGCCAGCAGCTTAGCCACTGAAGCTTTCTTT. This encodes CASSLATEAFF.

The V and J genes are TRBV5-1 and TRBJ2-2; tentatively, D is TRBD1 or TRBD2 (5 bases each). This CDR3 is 15 amino acids long. Germline V CDR1 and CDR2: SGHRS, YFSETQ. V was shortened by 4 bases and J by 0 bases, with 10 bases between the two germline ends. CDR3: CASSPGTANTGELFF. DNA of the CDR3: TGCGCCAGCAGCCCCGGGACCGCGAACACCGGGGAGCTGTTTTTT.

This chain uses TRBV29-1 with TRBJ1-3, with TRBD1 matching over 8 bases. The J segment lost 0 bases and the V segment lost 4 bases, leaving 5 bases of the junction unmatched. Germline V gene sequence: CDR1 SQVTM, CDR2 ANQGSEA. This CDR3 has 15 residues. The CDR3 is CSVGQGSASGNTIYF. As DNA, the CDR3 is TGCAGCGTTGGACAGGGGTCCGCCTCTGGAAACACCATATATTTT.

This chain connects TRBV13 to TRBJ1-1; TRBD1 aligns across 8 bases. From germline, CDR1 is PRHDT and CDR2 FYEKMQ (reference sequence). V shed 4 bases, J shed 11 bases, and the junction held 12 bases outside the gene matches. The CDR3 totals 14 residues. The CDR3 is CASSSPSGGPVAFF. As DNA, the CDR3 is TGTGCCAGCAGCTCCCCCTCAGGGGGCCCGGTGGCTTTCTTT.

This rearrangement joins TRBV16 to TRBJ1-2; a weak D match, TRBD1 (5 bases). Germline-derived CDR1 and CDR2 are KGHSY and FQNENV. The CDR3 has 16 amino acids. The ends were cut back, 1 base at V and 6 bases at J, with 18 bases in the middle. The CDR3: CASSQWMDKSKDGYTF. The CDR3 DNA sequence: TGTGCCAGCAGCCAATGGATGGACAAGTCTAAGGATGGCTACACCTTC.

The V and J genes are TRBV6-5 and TRBJ1-1; D remains ambiguous. This CDR3 region has 14 residues. Germline assignment: CDR1 MNHEY and CDR2 SVGAGI. The ends were cut back, 3 bases at V and 1 base at J, with 9 bases in the middle. The CDR3 spells CASSYGVENTEAFF. CDR3 coding DNA: TGTGCCAGCAGTTATGGAGTCGAGAACACTGAAGCTTTCTTT.

This chain connects TRBV7-2 to TRBJ2-1; 7 bases map to TRBD1. CDR3 size: 14 residues. Trimming at V came to 6 bases and at J to 4 bases, leaving 6 bases not matched to a gene. Germline V gives CDR1 SGHTA, CDR2 FQGNSA. The chain's CDR3 is CASRMGQRYNEQFF. DNA of the CDR3: TGTGCCAGCAGGATGGGACAGCGTTACAATGAGCAGTTCTTC. Full variable domain (missing parts from reference TRBV7-2 and TRBJ2-1): GAGVSQSPSNKVTEKGKDVELRCDPISGHTALYWYRQSLGQGLEFLIYFQGNSAPDKSGLPSDRFSAERTGGSVSTLTIQRTQQEDSAVYLCASRMGQRYNEQFFGPGTRLTVL.

J is TRBJ2-3 and V is TRBV2; TRBD2 matches at 8 bases. The V and J ends lost 7 bases and 5 bases, in that order; junction bases with no gene match: 8. CDR1 is SNHLY and CDR2 is FYNNEI in the germline V gene. CDR3 length: 14 residues. The DNA of the CDR3 is TGTGCCAGCATCTTAGCGGGATGGGTAGATACGCAGTATTTT. Protein product: CASILAGWVDTQYF.

The chain combines TRBV6-4 with TRBJ2-2; 7 nucleotides agree with TRBD1. Germline loops: CDR1 MRHNA, CDR2 SNTAGT. This CDR3 has 16 residues. V lost 3 bases, J lost 3 bases, and 7 bases stayed unmatched. CDR3: CASSDPTGADTGELFF. In DNA form, the CDR3 reads TGTGCCAGCAGTGATCCCACAGGGGCCGACACCGGGGAGCTGTTTTTT.

V gene TRBV11-2 combines with J gene TRBJ2-3; no firm D call. The CDR3 extends over 13 amino acids. V was shortened by 7 bases and J by 6 bases, with 14 bases between the two germline ends. Germline lookup yields CDR1 SGHAT and CDR2 FQNNGV. As DNA, the CDR3 is TGTGCCAGCAAAGAACAGAACTTCGATACGCAGTATTTT. Translating gives CASKEQNFDTQYF.

The table lists this clone with a count of one. The chain couples TRBV6-1 to TRBJ1-1, with D perhaps TRBD1 (6 bases). V was pared by 4 bases and J by 1 base, with 16 bases between. Germline V CDR1 and CDR2: MNHNS, SASEGT. The CDR3 sequence is 16 residues long. DNA of the CDR3: TGTGCCAGCAGTGTACCGACTGACAGGTGGAACACTGAAGCTTTCTTT. Its translation is CASSVPTDRWNTEAFF.

The V call is TRBV6-4, the J call TRBJ2-2; a possible D gene is TRBD2 (5 bases). Germline V CDR1 and CDR2: MRHNA, SNTAGT. The ends were cut back, 3 bases at V and 1 base at J, with 12 bases in the middle. This CDR3 contains 16 residues. The CDR3 nucleotides read TGTGCCAGCAGTGAGTTCTGGACTGGGAACACCGGGGAGCTGTTTTTT. This codes for CASSEFWTGNTGELFF.